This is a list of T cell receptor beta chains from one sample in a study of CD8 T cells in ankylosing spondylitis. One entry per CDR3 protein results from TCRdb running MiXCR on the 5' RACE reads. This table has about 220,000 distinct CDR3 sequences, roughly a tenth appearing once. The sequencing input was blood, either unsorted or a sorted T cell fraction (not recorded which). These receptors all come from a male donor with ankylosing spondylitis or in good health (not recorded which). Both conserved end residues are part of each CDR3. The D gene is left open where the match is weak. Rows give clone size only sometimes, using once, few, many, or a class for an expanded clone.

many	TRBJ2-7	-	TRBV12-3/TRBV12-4	CASTVSSSYEQYF	TGTGCCAGCACCGTTTCCAGCTCCTACGAGCAGTACTTC
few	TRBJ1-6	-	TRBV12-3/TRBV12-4	CASSPHGSPLHF	TGTGCCAGCAGCCCCCACGGATCACCCCTCCACTTT
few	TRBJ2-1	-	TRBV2	CASSDRQVGVNEQFF	TGTGCCAGCAGTGATAGGCAGGTCGGGGTGAATGAGCAGTTCTTC
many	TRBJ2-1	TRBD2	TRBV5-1	CASTTIAGGAYNEQFF	TGCGCCAGCACCACAATAGCGGGGGGGGCCTACAATGAGCAGTTCTTC
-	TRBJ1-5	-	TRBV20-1	CSTTFWTEDFQPQHF	TGCAGTACCACTTTCTGGACGGAAGATTTTCAGCCCCAGCATTTT
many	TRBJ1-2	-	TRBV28	CASKAGANYGYTF	TGTGCCAGCAAGGCGGGGGCGAACTATGGCTACACCTTC
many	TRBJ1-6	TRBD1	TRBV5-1	CASSLDPTGYNSPLHF	TGCGCCAGCAGCTTGGACCCGACAGGGTATAATTCACCCCTCCACTTT
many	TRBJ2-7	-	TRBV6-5	CASRATYYEQYF	TGTGCCAGCAGGGCTACATATTACGAGCAGTACTTC
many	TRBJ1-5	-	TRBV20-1	CSARFPSTDQPQHF	TGCAGTGCTAGATTCCCATCGACGGACCAGCCCCAGCATTTT
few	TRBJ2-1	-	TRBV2	CASRSMTREQFF	TGTGCCAGCAGATCTATGACCCGTGAGCAGTTCTTC
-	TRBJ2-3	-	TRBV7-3	CASSFGDRRTDGTQYF	TGTGCCAGCAGTTTCGGGGACCGCCGCACGGACGGTACGCAGTATTTT
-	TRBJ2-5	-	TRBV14	CASSQIGGRGHRETQYF	TGTGCCAGCAGCCAGATCGGTGGCAGGGGACATCGAGAGACCCAGTACTTC
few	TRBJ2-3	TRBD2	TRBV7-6	CASSLAHLAGGPDTQYF	TGTGCCAGCAGCTTAGCGCATCTAGCGGGGGGCCCTGATACGCAGTATTTT
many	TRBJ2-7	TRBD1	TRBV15	CATSRDITGQGSYEQYF	TGTGCCACCAGCAGAGATATTACGGGACAGGGATCCTACGAGCAGTACTTC
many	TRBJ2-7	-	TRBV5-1	CASRVENGPYEQYF	TGCGCCAGCAGGGTAGAAAATGGGCCCTACGAGCAGTACTTC
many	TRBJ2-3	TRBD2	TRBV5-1	CASSLFGTSGGSTDTQYF	TGCGCCAGCAGCTTGTTTGGGACTAGCGGGGGAAGCACAGATACGCAGTATTTT
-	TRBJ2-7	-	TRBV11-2	CASSLGQISYEQYF	TGTGCCAGCAGCTTAGGCCAGATCAGCTACGAGCAGTACTTC
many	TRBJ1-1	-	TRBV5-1	CASSLRAPPPRTEAFF	TGCGCCAGCAGCTTGAGGGCACCACCTCCGCGCACTGAAGCTTTCTTT
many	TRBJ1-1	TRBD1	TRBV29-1	CSVLRFGRGQGRGTEAFF	TGCAGCGTCTTGCGCTTTGGGCGGGGACAGGGAAGAGGAACTGAAGCTTTCTTT
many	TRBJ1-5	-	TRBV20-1	CSARGPLGENQPQHF	TGCAGTGCTAGAGGGCCCCTGGGCGAAAATCAGCCCCAGCATTTT
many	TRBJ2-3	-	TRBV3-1	CASSQGGGVRDTQYF	TGTGCCAGCAGCCAAGGCGGGGGCGTAAGGGATACGCAGTATTTT
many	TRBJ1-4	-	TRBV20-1	CSARSPGGPNEKLFF	TGCAGTGCTAGATCTCCGGGGGGACCTAATGAAAAACTGTTTTTT
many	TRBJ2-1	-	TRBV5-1	CASSFKYEQFF	TGCGCCAGCAGCTTTAAATATGAGCAGTTCTTC
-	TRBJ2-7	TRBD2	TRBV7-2	CASSAGGFSSYEQYF	TGTGCCAGCAGCGCCGGGGGGTTCAGCTCCTACGAGCAGTACTTC
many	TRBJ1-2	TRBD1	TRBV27	CASSFLQGADYGYTF	TGTGCCAGCAGTTTCTTACAGGGGGCCGACTATGGCTACACCTTC
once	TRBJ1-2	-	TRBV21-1	CASSFSLTENGYAF	TGTGCCAGCAGCTTCTCTCTTACAGAGAATGGCTACGCCTTC
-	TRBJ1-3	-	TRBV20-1	CSARDVLRSSRNTIYF	TGCAGTGCTAGAGATGTCCTGAGGAGCTCTCGAAACACCATATATTTT
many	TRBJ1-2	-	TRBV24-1	CATSPTENYGYTF	TGTGCCACCAGTCCTACAGAGAACTATGGCTACACCTTC
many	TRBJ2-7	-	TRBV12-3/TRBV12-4	CASSLTGRYEQYF	TGTGCCAGCAGCCTGACAGGGAGGTACGAGCAGTACTTC
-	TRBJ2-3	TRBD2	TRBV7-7	CASSPLAGGLADTQYF	TGTGCTAGCAGCCCTTTAGCGGGGGGGCTGGCAGATACGCAGTATTTT
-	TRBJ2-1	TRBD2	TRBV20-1	CSARLGTSGGVGEQFF	TGCAGTGCTAGATTGGGGACTAGCGGGGGGGTTGGCGAGCAGTTCTTC
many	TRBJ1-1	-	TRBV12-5	CASGFRLSAEAFF	TGTGCTAGTGGGTTTAGGCTAAGCGCTGAAGCTTTCTTT
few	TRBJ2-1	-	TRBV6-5	CASRKSGEQFF	TGTGCCAGCAGGAAGTCTGGTGAGCAGTTCTTC
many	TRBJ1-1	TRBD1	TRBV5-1	CASSFRTGKNTEAFF	TGCGCCAGCAGCTTCCGGACAGGGAAGAACACTGAAGCTTTCTTT
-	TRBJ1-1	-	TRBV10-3	CAIRLQGRTEASF	TGTGCCATCAGACTACAGGGTCGGACTGAAGCTTCCTTT
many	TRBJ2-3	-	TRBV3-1	CASSQGDSDTQYF	TGTGCCAGCAGCCAAGGAGACTCAGATACGCAGTATTTT
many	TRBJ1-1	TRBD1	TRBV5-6	CASRLGQANTEAFF	TGTGCCAGCAGGTTGGGACAGGCGAACACTGAAGCTTTCTTT
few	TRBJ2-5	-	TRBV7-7	CASSVGTGKPQETQYF	TGTGCTAGCAGTGTGGGCACAGGCAAGCCCCAAGAGACCCAGTACTTC
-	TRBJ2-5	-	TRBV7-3	CASSLTRGRETQYF	TGTGCCAGCAGCTTAACGAGGGGTCGAGAGACCCAGTACTTC
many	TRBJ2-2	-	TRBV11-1	CASSEESGTGELFF	TGTGCCAGCAGCGAGGAATCGGGCACCGGGGAGCTGTTTTTT
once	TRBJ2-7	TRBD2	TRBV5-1	CASSDRTRRGSEQYF	TGCGCCAGCAGCGACCGAACAAGGCGGGGGTCCGAGCAGTACTTC
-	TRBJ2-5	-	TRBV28	CASSLFRNSQETQYF	TGTGCCAGCAGTTTGTTTCGGAACAGTCAAGAGACCCAGTACTTC
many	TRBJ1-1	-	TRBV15	CATSREGDTEAFF	TGTGCCACCAGCAGAGAAGGGGATACAGAAGCTTTCTTT
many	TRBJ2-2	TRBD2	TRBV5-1	CASSRSVSREGTGELFF	TGCGCCAGCAGCCGCAGCGTCTCCAGGGAGGGGACCGGGGAGCTGTTTTTT
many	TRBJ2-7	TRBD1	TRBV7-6	CASSLSSGQESEQYF	TGTGCCAGCAGCTTATCATCGGGACAGGAGTCCGAGCAGTACTTC
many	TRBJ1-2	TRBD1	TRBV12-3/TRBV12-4	CASSPQGQGLAGYTF	TGTGCCAGCAGTCCGCAGGGACAGGGCCTTGCTGGCTACACCTTC
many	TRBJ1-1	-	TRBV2	CASSEALRGGVGAFF	TGTGCCAGCAGTGAAGCGCTTCGGGGGGGGGTGGGAGCTTTCTTT
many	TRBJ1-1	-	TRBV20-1	CSAPLQGGNTEAFF	TGCAGTGCTCCGCTCCAGGGCGGGAACACTGAAGCTTTCTTT
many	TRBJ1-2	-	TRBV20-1	CSAQSIGGGGYGYTF	TGCAGTGCTCAGTCGATTGGGGGTGGCGGCTATGGCTACACCTTC